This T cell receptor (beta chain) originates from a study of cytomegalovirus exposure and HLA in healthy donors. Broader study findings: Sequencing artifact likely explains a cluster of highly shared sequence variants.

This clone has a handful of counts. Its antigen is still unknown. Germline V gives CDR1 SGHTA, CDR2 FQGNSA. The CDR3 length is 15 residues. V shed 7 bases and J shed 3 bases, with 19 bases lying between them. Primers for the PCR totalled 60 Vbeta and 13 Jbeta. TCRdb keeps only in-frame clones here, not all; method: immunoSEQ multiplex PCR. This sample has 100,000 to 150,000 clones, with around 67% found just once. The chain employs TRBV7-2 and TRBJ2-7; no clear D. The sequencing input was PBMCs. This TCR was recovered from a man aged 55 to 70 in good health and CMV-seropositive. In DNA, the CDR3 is TGTGCCAGCACCCTTGCGGCCCTCCCCCTCTACGAGCAGTACTTC. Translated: CASTLAALPLYEQYF.